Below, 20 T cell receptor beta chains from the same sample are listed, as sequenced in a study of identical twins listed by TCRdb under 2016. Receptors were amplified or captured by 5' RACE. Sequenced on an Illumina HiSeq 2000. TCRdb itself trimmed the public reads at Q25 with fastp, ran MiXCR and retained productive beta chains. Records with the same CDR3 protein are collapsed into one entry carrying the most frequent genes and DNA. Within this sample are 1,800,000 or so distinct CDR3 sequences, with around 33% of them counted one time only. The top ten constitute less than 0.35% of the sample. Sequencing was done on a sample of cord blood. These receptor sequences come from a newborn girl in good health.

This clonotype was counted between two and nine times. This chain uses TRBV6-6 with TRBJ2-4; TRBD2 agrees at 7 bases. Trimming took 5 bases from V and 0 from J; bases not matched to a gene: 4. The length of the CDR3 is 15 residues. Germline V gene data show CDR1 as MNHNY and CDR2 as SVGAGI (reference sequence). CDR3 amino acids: CASSRDYLAKNIQYF. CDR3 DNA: TGTGCCAGCAGTAGGGACTACCTAGCCAAAAACATTCAGTACTTC.

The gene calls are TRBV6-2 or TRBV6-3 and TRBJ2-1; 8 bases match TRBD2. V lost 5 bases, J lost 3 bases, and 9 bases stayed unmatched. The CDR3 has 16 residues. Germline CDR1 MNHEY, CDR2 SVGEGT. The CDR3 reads CASSRLGGGFYNEQFF. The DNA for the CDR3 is TGTGCCAGCAGTCGCCTTGGCGGGGGGTTCTACAATGAGCAGTTCTTC.

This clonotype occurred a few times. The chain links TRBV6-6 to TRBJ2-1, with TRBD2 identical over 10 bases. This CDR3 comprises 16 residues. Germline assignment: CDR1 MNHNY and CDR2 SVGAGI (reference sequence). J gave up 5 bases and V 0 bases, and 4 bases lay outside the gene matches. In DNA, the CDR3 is TGTGCCAGCAGTTACTCGCGGACTAGCGGAGACAATGAGCAGTTCTTC. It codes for CASSYSRTSGDNEQFF.

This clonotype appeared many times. The CDR3 DNA sequence: TGCGCCAGCAGCCCCCACAGGGAAGGTAGCTACGAGCAGTACTTC. This codes for CASSPHREGSYEQYF. J is TRBJ2-7 and V is TRBV4-1; possibly TRBD1 for D (6 bases). Germline V gene data show CDR1 as MGHRA and CDR2 as YSYEKL. With 4 bases removed from V and 3 bases from J, the gap between germline ends came to 16 bases. The CDR3 is 15 residues long.

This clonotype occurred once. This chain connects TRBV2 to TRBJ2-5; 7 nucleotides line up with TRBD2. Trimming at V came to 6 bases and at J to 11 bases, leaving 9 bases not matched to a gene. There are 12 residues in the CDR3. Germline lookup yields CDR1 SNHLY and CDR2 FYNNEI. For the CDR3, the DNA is TGTGCCAGCAGAGTACCCCGGGAGGAGCAGTACTTC. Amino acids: CASRVPREEQYF.

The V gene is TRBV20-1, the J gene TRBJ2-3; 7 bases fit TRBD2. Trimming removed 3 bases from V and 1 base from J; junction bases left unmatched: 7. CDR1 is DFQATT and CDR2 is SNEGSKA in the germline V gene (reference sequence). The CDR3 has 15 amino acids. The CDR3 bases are TGCAGTGCTAGCCTGTGGGCGGGGGGCACAGATACGCAGTATTTT. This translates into CSASLWAGGTDTQYF.

CDR3 coding DNA: TGCGCCAGCAGCCGAGGGACTAGCGGGAGTTATCCCTACGAGCAGTACTTC. Protein: CASSRGTSGSYPYEQYF. The rearrangement uses TRBV5-1 and TRBJ2-7; TRBD2 agrees at 14 bases. The CDR3 contains 17 residues. The germline V gene has CDR1 SGHRS and CDR2 YFSETQ. Unmatched junction bases numbered 8, after V lost 4 bases and J lost 2 bases.

The DNA of the CDR3 is TGCGCCAGCAGCCTAAGCCCGACTAGCGGAAACAATGAGCAGTTCTTC. Translation: CASSLSPTSGNNEQFF. V gene TRBV4-1 combines with J gene TRBJ2-1; 9 bases are shared with TRBD2. The CDR3 is made up of 16 amino acids. V dropped 4 bases and J dropped 5; count of bases not matched to a gene: 9. The germline V gene encodes CDR1 MGHRA and CDR2 YSYEKL.

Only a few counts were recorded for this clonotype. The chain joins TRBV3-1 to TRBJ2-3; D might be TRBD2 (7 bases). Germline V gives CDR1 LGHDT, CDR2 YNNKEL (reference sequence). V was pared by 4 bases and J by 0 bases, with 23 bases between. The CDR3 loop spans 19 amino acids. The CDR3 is CASSPQLTGGRASTDTQYF. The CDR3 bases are TGTGCCAGCAGCCCGCAACTAACCGGGGGGCGGGCCAGCACAGATACGCAGTATTTT.

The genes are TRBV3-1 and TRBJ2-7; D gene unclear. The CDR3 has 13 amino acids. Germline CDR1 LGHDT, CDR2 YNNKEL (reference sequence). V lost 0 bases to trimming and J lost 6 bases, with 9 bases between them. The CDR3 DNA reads TGTGCCAGCAGCCAAGAAGGAATACTCGAGCAGTACTTC. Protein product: CASSQEGILEQYF.

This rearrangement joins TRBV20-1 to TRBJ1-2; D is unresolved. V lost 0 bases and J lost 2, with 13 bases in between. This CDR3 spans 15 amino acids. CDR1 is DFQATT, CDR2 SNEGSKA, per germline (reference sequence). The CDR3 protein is CSARDPARRNYGYTF. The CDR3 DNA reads TGCAGTGCTAGAGACCCGGCCAGGAGAAACTATGGCTACACCTTC.

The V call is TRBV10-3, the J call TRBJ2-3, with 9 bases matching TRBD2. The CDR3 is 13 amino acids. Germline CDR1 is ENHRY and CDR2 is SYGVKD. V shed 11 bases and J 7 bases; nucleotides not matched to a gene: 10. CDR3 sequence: CASSGTSTNTQYF. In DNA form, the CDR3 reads TGTGCCTCCTCAGGGACTAGCACCAATACGCAGTATTTT.

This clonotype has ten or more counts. The CDR3 sequence: CSVRGLDTQYF. CDR3 DNA: TGCAGCGTCAGGGGGTTGGATACGCAGTATTTT. The chain joins TRBV29-1 to TRBJ2-3, with 7 bases aligning to TRBD1. Trimming took 6 bases from V and 6 from J; bases not matched to a gene: 3. The CDR3 contains 11 residues. Germline CDR1 and CDR2: SQVTM and ANQGSEA.

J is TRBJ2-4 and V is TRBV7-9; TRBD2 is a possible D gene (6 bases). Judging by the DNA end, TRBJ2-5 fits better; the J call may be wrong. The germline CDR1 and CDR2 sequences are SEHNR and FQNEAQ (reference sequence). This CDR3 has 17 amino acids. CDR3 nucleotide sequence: TGTGCCAGCAGCTTAAGAAAGGCCCTAGCGCATCCAGAGACCCAGTACTTC. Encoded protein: CASSLRKALAHPETQYF.

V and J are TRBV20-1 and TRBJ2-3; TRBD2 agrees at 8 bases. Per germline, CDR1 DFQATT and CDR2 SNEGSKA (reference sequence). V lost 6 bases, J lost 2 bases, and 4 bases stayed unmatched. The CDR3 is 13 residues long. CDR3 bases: TGCAGTGCGACGGGACTAGTCACAGATACGCAGTATTTT. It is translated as CSATGLVTDTQYF.

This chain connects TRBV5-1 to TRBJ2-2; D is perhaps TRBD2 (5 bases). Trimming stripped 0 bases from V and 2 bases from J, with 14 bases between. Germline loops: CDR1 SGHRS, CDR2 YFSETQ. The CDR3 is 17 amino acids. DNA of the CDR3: TGCGCCAGCAGCTTGGCCCGTGGGAGCGGCAACACCGGGGAGCTGTTTTTT. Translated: CASSLARGSGNTGELFF. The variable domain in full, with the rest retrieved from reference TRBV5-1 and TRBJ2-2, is KAGVTQTPRYLIKTRGQQVTLSCSPISGHRSVSWYQQTPGQGLQFLFEYFSETQRNKGNFPGRFSGRQFSNSRSEMNVSTLELGDSALYLCASSLARGSGNTGELFFGEGSRLTVL.

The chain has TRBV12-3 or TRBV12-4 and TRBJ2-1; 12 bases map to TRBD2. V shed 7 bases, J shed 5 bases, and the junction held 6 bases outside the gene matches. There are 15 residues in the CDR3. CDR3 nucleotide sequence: TGTGCCAGCAACCCGAGACTAGCGGGGGACAATGAGCAGTTCTTC. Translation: CASNPRLAGDNEQFF.

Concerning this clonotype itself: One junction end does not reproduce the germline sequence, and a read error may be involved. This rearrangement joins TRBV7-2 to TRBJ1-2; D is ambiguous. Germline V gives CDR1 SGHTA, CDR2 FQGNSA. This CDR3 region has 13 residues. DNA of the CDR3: TGTGCCGGCAGCTTAGAGACAAACTATGGCTACACCTTC. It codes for CAGSLETNYGYTF.

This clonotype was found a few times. The CDR3 sequence: CASRTSGSHRSDTQYF. DNA for the CDR3: TGTGCCAGCAGGACTAGCGGGAGTCATAGATCCGATACGCAGTATTTT. This chain joins TRBV12-3 or TRBV12-4 and TRBJ2-3; 12 bases line up with TRBD2. The junction had 10 bases not matched to a gene; V was cut back by 6 bases and J by 6 bases. This CDR3 is built from 16 residues.

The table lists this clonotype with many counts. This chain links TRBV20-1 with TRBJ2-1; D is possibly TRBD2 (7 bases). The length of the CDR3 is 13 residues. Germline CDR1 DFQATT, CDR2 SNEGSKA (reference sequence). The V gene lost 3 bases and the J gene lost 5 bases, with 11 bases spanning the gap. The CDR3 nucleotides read TGCAGTGCTAGCGGGGGGCCTAACAATGAGCAGTTCTTC. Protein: CSASGGPNNEQFF.